These 15 T cell receptor beta chains share one sample of origin, sequenced in a study of blood T cell repertoires in COVID-19. TCRdb keeps only in-frame clones here, not all; method: immunoSEQ multiplex PCR. The sample has about 79,000 clones, 70% to 90% seen once. Sequences were obtained from peripheral blood. Receptor source: a middle-aged man with active COVID-19.

This chain links TRBV2 with TRBJ2-1; the match to TRBD2 covers 10 bases. The CDR3 has 14 amino acids. Germline CDR1 and CDR2: SNHLY and FYNNEI. V shed 7 bases, J shed 4 bases, and the junction held 4 bases outside the gene matches. CDR3 nucleotides: TGTGCCAGCAATCAACTAGCGGGGTACAATGAGCAGTTCTTC. Translated, it gives CASNQLAGYNEQFF.

This clone was counted between two and nine times. The rearrangement links TRBV24-1 to TRBJ1-5; no definite D call. The V gene's germline CDR1 is KGHDR and CDR2 SFDVKD. Trimming pared 3 bases from V and 3 bases from J, leaving 8 bases between. This CDR3 is built from 14 residues. Here the CDR3 DNA reads TGTGCCACCAGTGATCAAAGCAACAATCAGCCCCAGCATTTT. This sequence encodes CATSDQSNNQPQHF.

This chain joins TRBV5-6 and TRBJ1-1; TRBD1 matches 8 bases. The CDR3 has 14 residues. Trimming at V came to 3 bases and at J to 1 base, leaving 2 bases not matched to a gene. Germline CDR1 reads SGHDT; CDR2 reads YYEEEE. Here the CDR3 reads CASSYQGANTEAFF. The CDR3 DNA sequence: TGTGCCAGCAGCTACCAGGGGGCGAACACTGAAGCTTTCTTT.

This clone was seen a few times. This chain connects TRBV7-3 to TRBJ2-2; the D is unclear. Trimming shortened V by 6 bases and J by 1 base, and 9 bases separated the two germline ends. Looked up from germline, CDR1 is SGHTA and CDR2 is FQGTGA. CDR3 size: 14 residues. The CDR3 DNA reads as TGTGCCAGCAGGTCTTCAGGGAACACCGGGGAGCTGTTTTTT. Amino acid sequence: CASRSSGNTGELFF.

The J gene is TRBJ2-3, the V gene TRBV2; 11 nucleotides align to TRBD1. The V and J ends lost 2 bases and 0 bases, in that order; junction bases with no gene match: 10. From germline, CDR1 is SNHLY and CDR2 FYNNEI. The CDR3 has 19 residues. As DNA, the CDR3 is TGTGCCAGCAGTGAATTCATAGGACAGGGGGCCTTAAGCACAGATACGCAGTATTTT. Its translation is CASSEFIGQGALSTDTQYF.

The rearrangement joins TRBV5-4 to TRBJ2-5, with 10 bases lining up with TRBD2. The V and J ends lost 2 bases and 5 bases, in that order; junction bases with no gene match: 3. The CDR3 is 14 residues long. Germline values: CDR1 SGHNT, CDR2 YYREEE (reference sequence). CDR3 sequence: CASSFGLAEETQYF. Here the CDR3 DNA reads TGTGCCAGCAGCTTTGGACTAGCGGAGGAGACCCAGTACTTC.

This clone was detected ten times or more. The chain uses TRBV4-2 and TRBJ1-5; 12 bases agree with TRBD1. Germline loops: CDR1 LGHNA, CDR2 YNFKEQ. Germline trimming cut 0 bases from V and 6 bases from J; bases unmatched to any gene: 3. This CDR3 spans 16 amino acids. Written as DNA, the CDR3 is TGTGCCAGCAGCCAAGAGGGACAGGGGGCTGCTCAGCCCCAGCATTTT. Translation gives CASSQEGQGAAQPQHF.

The J gene is TRBJ1-1, the V gene TRBV7-6; D uncertain. The V gene's germline CDR1 is SGHVS and CDR2 FNYEAQ. The CDR3 has 12 residues. Trimming removed 3 bases at V and 4 bases at J, with 6 bases between. The DNA of the CDR3 is TGTGCCAGCAGCTTCCCGGGCACTGAAGCTTTCTTT. It codes for CASSFPGTEAFF.

This clone was counted once. The chain recombines TRBV28 with TRBJ1-3; D remains unclear. The germline V gene has CDR1 MDHEN and CDR2 SYDVKM. The V gene lost 1 base and the J gene lost 4 bases, with 11 bases spanning the gap. The CDR3 is 15 residues long. The CDR3 bases are TGTGCCAGCAGTTTATCTATGGGCGACGGAAACACCATATATTTT. Protein: CASSLSMGDGNTIYF.

The chain combines TRBV5-1 with TRBJ2-3; D is unclear. V lost 5 bases, J lost 1 base, and 14 bases lay in between. Germline loops: CDR1 SGHRS, CDR2 YFSETQ. The CDR3 covers 15 residues. CDR3 sequence (DNA): TGCGCCAGCAGGGAACAATATGGAGGCACAGATACGCAGTATTTT. Translated: CASREQYGGTDTQYF.

This clone was detected once. This sequence joins TRBV25-1 and TRBJ2-3; 8 positions agree with TRBD1. This CDR3 comprises 18 residues. The germline V gene encodes CDR1 MGHDK and CDR2 SYGVNS. V lost 5 bases and J lost 5; bases outside the gene matches: 18. CDR3 loop: CASSPTVMQGARGDTQYF. DNA for the CDR3: TGTGCCAGCAGTCCAACAGTGATGCAGGGGGCGCGAGGAGATACGCAGTATTTT.

For the CDR3, the DNA is TGTGCCAGCAGCGGACTAGCGGGGGGGGGTACGCAGTATTTT. This sequence encodes CASSGLAGGGTQYF. This chain uses TRBV21-1 with TRBJ2-3; the table's TRBD2 call for D was not verified on the DNA. TRBV21-1 is shown as a pseudogene. The CDR3 spans 14 residues.

The chain has TRBV6-4 and TRBJ2-5, with TRBD2 identical over 12 bases. The CDR3 is made up of 14 amino acids. The trim removed 3 bases at V and 5 bases at J, leaving 1 base unmatched. CDR1 and CDR2 from the germline V gene are MRHNA and SNTAGT. DNA of the CDR3: TGTGCCAGCAGTGAGACTAGCGGGAGTGAGACCCAGTACTTC. This gives the protein CASSETSGSETQYF.

The J gene is TRBJ2-7, the V gene TRBV5-8; 9 bases are a match to TRBD1. Unmatched junction bases numbered 11, after V lost 4 bases and J lost 3 bases. In germline, CDR1 is SGHTS, CDR2 YDEGEE. The CDR3 is 16 residues long. CDR3 bases: TGTGCCAGCAGCCCTACGGACAGGGGTCCCCTCTACGAGCAGTACTTC. This codes for CASSPTDRGPLYEQYF.

The rearrangement uses TRBV6-5 and TRBJ1-1; no firm D call. The CDR3 extends over 12 amino acids. Germline lookup yields CDR1 MNHEY and CDR2 SVGAGI. V shed 5 bases and J shed 5 bases, with 9 bases lying between them. Here the CDR3 DNA reads TGTGCCAGCAGTCGCGGGAGGACTGAAGCTTTCTTT. Residues: CASSRGRTEAFF.